A selection of T cell receptor beta chains follows, all from one sample in a study of blood T cell repertoires in COVID-19. Assay used: immunoSEQ multiplex PCR; TCRdb lists only in-frame clones, some missing. The sample has 210,000 or so clones; 75% to 85% are singletons. Sample: peripheral blood. Source of these receptors: a man in his fifties or sixties with COVID-19, enrolled during active disease. The CDR3 runs from the conserved cysteine through the conserved F or W. Each record gives: clone size, J gene, V gene, CDR3 protein. The size entry is marked missing in some rows and otherwise reads once, few, many or a size class.

>few|TRBJ2-2|TRBV27
CASSFAGGAGELFF
>-|TRBJ2-7|TRBV7-2
CASSSWVLAGYISYEQYF
>-|TRBJ2-3|TRBV2
CASSEGETDTQYF
>-|TRBJ2-1|TRBV7-3
CASSLAAGYNEQFF
>-|TRBJ2-4|TRBV7-8
CASSWTGNQAKNIQYF
>-|TRBJ1-4|TRBV7-9
CASSLDRGNEKLFF
>-|TRBJ2-3|TRBV14
CASSPYLTGKRDTQYF
>-|TRBJ1-2|TRBV28
CASSLQGHFGYTF
>-|TRBJ2-6|TRBV19
CASSMGGSGANVLTF
>-|TRBJ1-2|TRBV6-6
CASRPRARTDGYTF
>-|TRBJ1-4|TRBV19
CASSAGGTGREKLFF
>once|TRBJ2-7|TRBV27
CASSLRQGAYEQYF
>-|TRBJ1-2|TRBV15
CATSRDATGGYTF
>-|TRBJ2-2|TRBV11-2
CASSLVGEYTGELFF
>-|TRBJ2-5|TRBV13
CASSRGWTSGGAPSRETQYF
>-|TRBJ2-2|TRBV19
CASSIRRGSLLPEELFF
>-|TRBJ2-5|TRBV4-2
CASSQDFGGTYQETQYF
>-|TRBJ1-2|TRBV7-8
CASSLGDRANYGYTF
>few|TRBJ2-1|TRBV6-1
CASSEIGTGGEQFF
>-|TRBJ1-2|TRBV7-2
CASSYGSRYGYTF
>-|TRBJ2-3|TRBV7-7
CASSLGGPRGDTQYF
>-|TRBJ1-3|TRBV14
CASSQVPGGRNTIYF
>-|TRBJ2-2|TRBV24-1
CAAGDTGELFF
>once|TRBJ2-3|TRBV5-8
CASSLDRGLDTQYF
>-|TRBJ2-1|TRBV19
CASSKVPATGVREQFF
>-|TRBJ2-7|TRBV7-2
CASSLRGGYFESYEQYF
>few|TRBJ1-3|TRBV27
CASSLTAGNTIYF
>few|TRBJ2-7|TRBV7-9
CASSSDRGYYEQYF
>-|TRBJ1-1|TRBV11-1
CASSSRETAEAFF
>-|TRBJ1-2|TRBV6-5
CASSFRTANYGYTF
>-|TRBJ1-3|TRBV18
CASSEGQGITGNTIYF
>few|TRBJ2-7|TRBV5-1
CASSLTGTQGYEQYF
>-|TRBJ1-1|TRBV27
CASRLKGLPNTEAFF
>-|TRBJ1-5|TRBV7-9
CASSLELSGDQPQHF
>-|TRBJ1-5|TRBV20-1
CSASEGAQNQPQHF
>-|TRBJ2-1|TRBV27
CASSLTGLALNNEQFF
>-|TRBJ1-4|TRBV18
CASSPPGAGNEKLFF
>-|TRBJ2-7|TRBV6-8
CASSSGRPKTYEQYF
>-|TRBJ2-2|TRBV9
CASSAPGQGPTGELFF
>-|TRBJ2-2|TRBV5-1
CASSLTPNTGELFF
>-|TRBJ2-5|TRBV7-9
CASSLSGGLAETQYF
>-|TRBJ1-2|TRBV9
CASSVGPAGQGDYGYTF
>-|TRBJ2-3|TRBV3-1/TRBV3-2
CASSQPLSTDTQYF
>-|TRBJ1-4|TRBV30
CAWSHRAGNEKLFF
>-|TRBJ2-1|TRBV6-1
CASSEFGRGVNYNEQFF